The entry below gives a single TCR beta chain sequence along with its context. This specimen belongs to a study of Ad26.COV2.S vaccination and SARS-CoV-2 variants. This CDR3 comprises 15 residues. The V end lost 3 bases, the J end lost 7 bases, and 21 bases lay between the germline ends. From germline, CDR1 is DFQATT and CDR2 SNEGSKA (reference sequence). Profiling relied on immunoSEQ multiplex PCR, and the TCRdb table lists in-frame clones only, not all of them. The top ten hold about 1.7% of the sample, which has about 400,000 clones, roughly 90% seen once. Indicated treatment: some 20 received Ad26.COV2.S at low or high dose, single or two shots; about 5 received placebo; per-sample allocation not given. The investigators took samples on day 63 after the first vaccine or placebo injection.

The V and J genes are TRBV20-1 and TRBJ2-5; TRBD1 might be the D (5 bases). The sequence was collected from a person aged 18 to 59 who received the Ad26.COV2.S COVID-19 vaccine or a placebo. Sequencing was performed on peripheral blood, taken in a trial of Ad26.COV2.S vaccine versus placebo. For the CDR3, the DNA is TGCAGTGCTAGTCTGTTCGGCAGGGTAGATGGGACCCAGTACTTC. Protein sequence: CSASLFGRVDGTQYF.